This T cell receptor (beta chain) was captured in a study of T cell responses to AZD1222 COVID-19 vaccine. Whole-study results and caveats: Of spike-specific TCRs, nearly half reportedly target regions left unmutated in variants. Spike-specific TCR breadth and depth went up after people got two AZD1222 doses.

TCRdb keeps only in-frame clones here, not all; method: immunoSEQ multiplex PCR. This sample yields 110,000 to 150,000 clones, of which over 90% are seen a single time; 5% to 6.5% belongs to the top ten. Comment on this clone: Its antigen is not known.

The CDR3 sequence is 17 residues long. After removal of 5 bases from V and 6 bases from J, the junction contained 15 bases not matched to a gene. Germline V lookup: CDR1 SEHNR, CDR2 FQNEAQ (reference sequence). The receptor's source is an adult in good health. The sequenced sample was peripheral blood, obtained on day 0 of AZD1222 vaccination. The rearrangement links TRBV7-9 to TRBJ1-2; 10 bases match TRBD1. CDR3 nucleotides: TGTGCCAGCAGCATACCGACCCGGTGGACAGGGGGTGATGGCTACACCTTC. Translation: CASSIPTRWTGGDGYTF.